This T cell receptor (beta chain) was captured by sequencing in a study of blood T cell repertoires in COVID-19. The CDR3 runs 16 residues. Germline CDR1 reads MNHEY; CDR2 reads SMNVEV (reference sequence). V lost 5 bases, J lost 1 base, and 7 bases stayed unmatched. Profiling relied on immunoSEQ multiplex PCR, and the TCRdb table lists in-frame clones only, not all of them. The repertoire holds a few hundred thousand clones, with roughly 88% as singletons. The TCR comes from a human donor in a cohort sampled during active COVID-19. The V call is TRBV27, the J call TRBJ2-3; TRBD2 matches at 9 bases. The sample was peripheral blood. The DNA for the CDR3 is TGTGCCAGCAGTGTCATACTAGCGGGCCGCACAGATACGCAGTATTTT. It encodes CASSVILAGRTDTQYF.